This T cell receptor (beta chain) originates from a study of T cell clones after liver transplantation. In the study overall: Third-party-reactive TCRbeta sequences from pre-transplant mixed lymphocyte reactions served as antigen-independent comparators.

Germline CDR1 SGHDN, CDR2 FVKESK. The CDR3 has 14 residues. V was cut by 1 base and J by 5 bases, with 11 bases left in between. The table came from immunoSEQ multiplex PCR; TCRdb's copy has only in-frame clones and leaves some out. The table has nearly 15,000 clones, roughly 85% seen once. As for this clone: The antigen is unknown.

Overall study findings and caveats: A larger donor-reactive than third-party decline suggested partial antigen-specific deletion.

This receptor was taken from a human patient who received a liver transplant. The T cells may come from the graft donor. Here the sequenced sample was CD8+ T cells from blood, taken roughly 50 months after liver transplant. This chain joins TRBV14 and TRBJ1-1, with D uncertain. DNA of the CDR3: TGTGCCAGCAGCCAAGGAGGGTACGGGACTGAAGCTTTCTTT. Its protein product is CASSQGGYGTEAFF.